Described below is a single TCR beta chain sequence and its context. The target of this receptor is not known. Per-nucleotide qualities are absent, and no much larger clonotype sits a single base away. CDR1 is given as SGHDN and CDR2 as FVKESK, both from the germline V gene. Trimming at the junction amounts to 1 base on V and 4 bases on J, and the germline ends lie 10 bases apart. The CDR3 starts with the cysteine, ends with the phenylalanine, and has 14 residues. The only DNA kept is the CDR3, 42 bases in frame from the first base. This sample was taken from a study of cytomegalovirus exposure and HLA in healthy donors listed by TCRdb under 2017. About the investigation overall: An earlier analysis of approximately 640 of the donors reported about 250 Gb of sequence data and 117 million unique TCR beta sequences from around 200 million T cells. Typing coverage varied by locus: roughly 620-640 donors for A, B, C, DRB1 and DQB1; around 560 for DQA1; around 570 for DPA1; roughly 470 for DPB1. Around 320 gigabases of sequencing data and 80 million or so unique TCR sequences were included in an early release covering about 700 HLA-typed donors. Every discovery cohort repertoire had been produced on one sequencing platform. A few DR-DQ haplotypes were treated as single units for association and clustering because of strong linkage in the cohort. HLA typing included class I and class II loci at four-digit resolution. The study used immunosequencing to profile the T cell repertoires of 666 subjects and linked those repertoires to cytomegalovirus serostatus. A later genetic analysis used genome-wide SNP genotypes for about 55% of the 666 donors, treating that subset as a discovery cohort. Besides the first cohort of under 700 subjects, a separate validation cohort made up of about 120 different subjects was used. A later analysis re-examined previously published TCR beta repertoires from just over 650 donors and added high-resolution HLA genotyping to investigate patterns of TCR occurrence. On average, around 240,000 unique TCR beta nucleotide sequences were sequenced per donor among fewer than 500 genotyped donors of the cohort, with around 19% of those sequences being non-productive. The study aimed to test whether signatures of past pathogen exposure could be identified by cataloging public T cell receptors. High-throughput TCR immunosequencing, statistical association of individual TCRs with disease status, and machine learning were combined to predict cytomegalovirus infection status. Donor age, sex, ethnicity and CMV serostatus were compiled alongside the repertoire data. An earlier analysis of 587 of the donors applied high-throughput TCR beta sequencing to assess whether each TCR beta V gene segment acted as functional or pseudogenic. In the later analysis, no new phenotypic data were used to find candidate immune exposures; instead, reliance was placed on TCR beta sequences and their occurrence across donors. The genetic ancestry cluster associated with self-reported Caucasian donors included roughly four fifths of the roughly 360 genotyped donors.

Receptor amplification or capture employed the immunoSEQ multiplex PCR assay. For the multiplex PCR, a mixture combining 60 forward primers for TCR Vbeta segments and 13 reverse primers for TCR Jbeta segments was used. The CDR3 region of rearranged TCR beta genes was amplified from genomic DNA with a multiplex PCR assay. The amplified TCR beta libraries were sequenced on the Illumina HiSeq System as 87-base-pair reads. Under the source paper's analysis protocol: A later analysis tallied around 87 million unique TCR beta chains across the 666 repertoires, and roughly 11 million of those chains were shared by two or more donors. To remove PCR and sequencing errors, raw reads were error-corrected and collapsed into unique sequences using a nearest-neighbor algorithm that merged closely related sequences. CDR3 sequences were aligned to IMGT reference sequences to assign V, D and J gene segments. For a sequence to be retained, at least a six-nucleotide match to both a V gene segment and a J gene segment was required. Rearrangements were called productive when the CDR3 lacked stop codons and stayed in frame with V and J; all others were non-productive. Following IMGT convention, CDR3 was defined as the stretch from the second conserved V-encoded cysteine to the conserved J-encoded phenylalanine. The earlier analysis of fewer than 700 of the donors excluded sequences that lacked an unambiguous match to a single V gene segment. An earlier analysis of a few hundred of the donors called V segments functional above 56.7% productive rearrangements and segregating when the between-donor standard deviation exceeded 5%. A statistical classification framework was built to diagnose cytomegalovirus status from the catalog of TCR beta chain sequences. In a later analysis, TCR nucleotide sequences were compared against IMGT/GENE-DB human TR gene sequences so that V and J genes could be assigned. The TCRdist pipeline was used in a later analysis to assign CDR3 sequences and most-parsimonious VDJ recombination scenarios. In a later analysis, every TCR beta chain was defined by the combination of its CDR3 amino acid sequence and its V-gene family, and reads without a unique V-gene family were dropped. A later analysis removed several hundred highly shared, low-generation-probability nucleotide sequences to deal with suspected cross-contamination and a sequencing artifact. A later analysis calculated a clonal expansion index for each public chain from normalized within-repertoire ranks of inferred template counts. Generation probabilities in a later analysis came from a VDJ recombination model fitted to out-of-frame rearrangements, and those results were checked against IGoR. In a later analysis, TCR-TCR, TCR-HLA and TCR-CMV co-occurrence was scored with hypergeometric tests, and a repertoire-size bias correction was applied to TCR pairs. In a later analysis, false discovery rates were estimated by permuting HLA or CMV assignments 20 times. In a later analysis, co-occurring TCRs were grouped using DBSCAN, and TCRdist sequence similarity was added for clustering within HLA-allele-positive subsets. For co-occurrence clustering, repertoires with fewer than 30,000 or more than 120,000 public chains were excluded, along with roughly 5 repertoires with anomalous nucleotide sharing. This is the immuneACCESS table as TCRdb keeps it, with only in-frame sequences that have V and J called. A part of the clones is gone; compared with another copy, unresolved V genes explain less than half, and the rest is unexplained. V, J and clone size were drawn from that table, and D and trimming were deduced from the DNA. For this sample the table gives about 120,000 clones, of which about 83% were detected only once. Jointly, the top ten make up 2% to 3% of the sample.

Paper-wide results and their limitations: A cluster of highly shared sequence variants was judged likely to represent a technical artifact of the sequencing pipeline. A few of the identified cytomegalovirus-associated TCR beta chains were confirmed in vitro to be specific for cytomegalovirus antigens. According to a later analysis, most CMV-associated TCR beta chains appeared to be HLA-restricted, and the HLA associations seemed to be driven largely by CMV exposure. A later analysis associated 17,000 or so TCR beta sequences with specific HLA alleles at a false discovery rate of 0.05. Compared with equally common non-associated chains, HLA-associated TCR beta chains in a later analysis were more clonally expanded and had lower generation probabilities. A further reported finding was that TCR beta sequences accurately predicted the HLA-A and HLA-B alleles for most subjects in the first cohort. Linkage disequilibrium might explain the correlated functional status among segregating V segments, but an unknown experimental factor could not be ruled out. A later analysis found that TCR association rates varied across HLA loci, with DRB1 alleles showing the most associated TCRs and HLA-C alleles the fewest. Some IMGT-functional V segments, including TRBV6-2 and TRBV6-3, could not be told apart with the 87-base-pair reads, so those segments were excluded. A later genetic analysis reported fewer N-insertions in productive TCRs among donors in an Asian-associated ancestry cluster than the roughly 700-donor mean. The authors suggested that the approach could potentially be extended to other disease states and immunological phenotypes. An association between a missense DCLRE1C variant and V-gene and J-gene trimming of TCR beta chains was found in a later genetic analysis and replicated in an independent cohort. Roughly uniform sequencing depth across donors was assumed in presence/absence analyses, although this assumption may not hold. Most TCR sequences were observed very rarely across donors, whereas some public TCRs were present in many individuals. For the cohort, immune exposure information was limited to CMV serostatus. Assigning TCR associations to individual alleles was difficult when HLA alleles, especially DR and DQ, strongly co-occurred. The study listed 150 to 200 TCR beta chains as associated with cytomegalovirus. Cytomegalovirus status was reported to be diagnosed by the classifier with high specificity and sensitivity in both the original and validation cohorts. Because HLA typing was missing for some donors at each locus, association tests included only the typed subset. Some 15 rarely observed V segments, including chromosome 9 orphons, were excluded from the earlier analysis of just under 600 of the donors because counts were too low. In a later analysis, several top co-occurrence clusters were reported to appear linked to parvovirus B19, influenza, CMV and Epstein-Barr virus. In this cohort, only TCR beta chains were sequenced, and detectable features were limited by the absence of alpha or paired-chain data. In an earlier analysis of around 500 of the donors, most TCR beta V segments appeared in productive rearrangements about 90% or about 30% of the time, broadly matching IMGT annotations.

The cohort consisted of some 730 healthy bone marrow donors. At the time of sampling, every cohort member was nominally healthy, though immune exposures that went unrecorded were likely present. The donor was CMV seronegative and was included in the group of 352 seronegative cohort members. A peripheral blood sample was provided by each donor, and peripheral blood mononuclear cells were used for TCR beta sequencing. Genomic DNA was extracted from the blood cell samples with the Qiagen DNeasy Blood Extraction Kit. This clonotype was obtained from a female donor in good health and CMV-seronegative. In this chain, TRBV14 is recombined with TRBJ1-1, and TRBD1 may be the D gene, going by 6 matching bases. Material: PBMCs. The sequenced DNA is TGTGCCAGCAGCCAAGTTGCAGGGGCCACTGAAGCTTTCTTT. Translated, this gives CASSQVAGATEAFF.